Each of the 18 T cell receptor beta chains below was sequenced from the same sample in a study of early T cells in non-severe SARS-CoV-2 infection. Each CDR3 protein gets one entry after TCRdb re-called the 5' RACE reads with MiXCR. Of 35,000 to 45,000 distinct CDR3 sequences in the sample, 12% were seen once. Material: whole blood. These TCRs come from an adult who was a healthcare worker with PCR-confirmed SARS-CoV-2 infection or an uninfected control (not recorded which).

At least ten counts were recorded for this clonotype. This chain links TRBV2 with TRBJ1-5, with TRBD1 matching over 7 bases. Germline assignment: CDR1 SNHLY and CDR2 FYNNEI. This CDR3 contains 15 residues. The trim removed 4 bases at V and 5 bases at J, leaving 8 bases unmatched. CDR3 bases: TGTGCCAGCAGTGTAGAAGGACAGGTTGATCAGCCCCAGCATTTT. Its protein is CASSVEGQVDQPQHF. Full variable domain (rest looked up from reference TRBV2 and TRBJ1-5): EPEVTQTPSHQVTQMGQEVILRCVPISNHLYFYWYRQILGQKVEFLVSFYNNEISEKSEIFDDQFSVERPDGSNFTLKIRSTKLEDSAMYFCASSVEGQVDQPQHFGDGTRLSIL.

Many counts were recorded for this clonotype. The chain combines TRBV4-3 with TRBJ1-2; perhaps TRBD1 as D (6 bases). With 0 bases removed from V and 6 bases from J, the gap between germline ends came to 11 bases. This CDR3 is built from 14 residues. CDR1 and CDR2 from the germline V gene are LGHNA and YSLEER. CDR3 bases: TGCGCCAGCAGCCAAGATCGGTCAGGGGATGGCTACACCTTC. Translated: CASSQDRSGDGYTF.

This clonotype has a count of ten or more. The CDR3 DNA follows: TGTGCCAGCATCTCCTCCCTCGGGGCCAGCTCCTACAATGAGCAGTTCTTC. The encoded protein is CASISSLGASSYNEQFF. The chain carries TRBV2 and TRBJ2-1; either TRBD1 or TRBD2 may fit D (5 bases each). Trimming removed 7 bases at V and 0 bases at J, with 19 bases between. Germline V lookup: CDR1 SNHLY, CDR2 FYNNEI. The CDR3 is made up of 17 amino acids.

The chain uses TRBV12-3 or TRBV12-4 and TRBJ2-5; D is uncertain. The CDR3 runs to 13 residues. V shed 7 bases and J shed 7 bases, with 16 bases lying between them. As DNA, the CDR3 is TGTGCCAGCACTCGGACCCCCTTGGGGACCCAGTACTTC. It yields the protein CASTRTPLGTQYF.

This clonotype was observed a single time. The CDR3 spells CASYSVTTDTQYF. As DNA, the CDR3 is TGTGCCAGTTACAGTGTGACCACAGATACGCAGTATTTT. This chain links TRBV25-1 with TRBJ2-3; no definite D call. CDR3 size: 13 residues. V was cut by 9 bases and J by 2 bases, with 12 bases left in between. In germline, CDR1 is MGHDK, CDR2 SYGVNS. The full variable domain, its missing parts supplied by reference TRBV25-1 and TRBJ2-3, is EADIYQTPRYLVIGTGKKITLECSQTMGHDKMYWYQQDPGMELHLIHYSYGVNSTEKGDLSSESTVSRIRTEHFPLTLESARPSHTSQYLCASYSVTTDTQYFGPGTRLTVL.

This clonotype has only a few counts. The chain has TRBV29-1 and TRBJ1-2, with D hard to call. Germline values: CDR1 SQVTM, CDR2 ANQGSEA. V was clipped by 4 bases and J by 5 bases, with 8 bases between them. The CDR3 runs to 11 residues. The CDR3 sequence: CSVVAEYGYTF. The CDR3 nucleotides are TGCAGCGTTGTGGCAGAGTATGGCTACACCTTC.

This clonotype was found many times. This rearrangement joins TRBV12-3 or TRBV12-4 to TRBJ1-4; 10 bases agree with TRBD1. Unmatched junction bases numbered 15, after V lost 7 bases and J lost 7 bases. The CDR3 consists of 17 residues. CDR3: CASTPGQGSPFREKLFF. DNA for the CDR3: TGTGCCAGCACTCCGGGACAGGGGTCGCCTTTTCGTGAAAAACTGTTTTTT.

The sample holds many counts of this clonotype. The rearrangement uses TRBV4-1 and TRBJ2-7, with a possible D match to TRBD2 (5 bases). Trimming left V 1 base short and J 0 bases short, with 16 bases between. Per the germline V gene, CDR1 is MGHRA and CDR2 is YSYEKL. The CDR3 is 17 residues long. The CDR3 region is CASSQAWTDISSYEQYF. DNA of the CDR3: TGCGCCAGCAGCCAAGCTTGGACTGACATTAGCTCCTACGAGCAGTACTTC.

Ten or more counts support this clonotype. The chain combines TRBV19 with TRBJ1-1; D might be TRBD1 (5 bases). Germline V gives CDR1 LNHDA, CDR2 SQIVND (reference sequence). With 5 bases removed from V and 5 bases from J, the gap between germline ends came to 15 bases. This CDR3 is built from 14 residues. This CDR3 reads CASSPSLEGTEAFF. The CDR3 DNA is TGTGCCAGTAGTCCCTCCTTGGAGGGGACTGAAGCTTTCTTT.

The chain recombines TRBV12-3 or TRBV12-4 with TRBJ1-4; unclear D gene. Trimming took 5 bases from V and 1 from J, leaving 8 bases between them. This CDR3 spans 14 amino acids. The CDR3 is CASSPRLTNEKLFF. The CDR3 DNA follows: TGTGCCAGCAGTCCCAGGCTAACTAATGAAAAACTGTTTTTT.

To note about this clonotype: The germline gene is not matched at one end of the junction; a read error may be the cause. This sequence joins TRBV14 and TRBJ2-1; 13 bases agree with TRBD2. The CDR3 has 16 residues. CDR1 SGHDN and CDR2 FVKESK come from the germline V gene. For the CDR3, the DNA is TGTGCTAGCAGCCAGTGGACTAGCGGGGGAAACAATGAGCAGTTCTTC. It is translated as CASSQWTSGGNNEQFF. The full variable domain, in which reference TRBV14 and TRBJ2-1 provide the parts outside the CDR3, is EAGVTQFPSHSVIEKGQTVTLRCDPISGHDNLYWYRRVMGKEIKFLLHFVKESKQDESGMPNNRFLAERTGGTYSTLKVQPAELEDSGVYFCASSQWTSGGNNEQFFGPGTRLTVL.

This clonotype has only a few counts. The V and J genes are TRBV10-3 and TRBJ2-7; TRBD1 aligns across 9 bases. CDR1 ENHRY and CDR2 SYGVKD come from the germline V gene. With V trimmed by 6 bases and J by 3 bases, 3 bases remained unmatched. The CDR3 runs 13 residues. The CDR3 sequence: CAISRQGDYEQYF. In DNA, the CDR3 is TGTGCCATCAGCCGACAGGGGGACTACGAGCAGTACTTC.

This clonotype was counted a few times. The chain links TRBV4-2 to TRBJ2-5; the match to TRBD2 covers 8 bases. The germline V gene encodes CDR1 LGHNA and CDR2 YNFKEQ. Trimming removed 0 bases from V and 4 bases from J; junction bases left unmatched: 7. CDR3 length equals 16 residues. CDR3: CASSQEFSAGVETQYF. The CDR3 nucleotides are TGTGCCAGCAGCCAAGAATTTTCAGCGGGGGTAGAGACCCAGTACTTC.

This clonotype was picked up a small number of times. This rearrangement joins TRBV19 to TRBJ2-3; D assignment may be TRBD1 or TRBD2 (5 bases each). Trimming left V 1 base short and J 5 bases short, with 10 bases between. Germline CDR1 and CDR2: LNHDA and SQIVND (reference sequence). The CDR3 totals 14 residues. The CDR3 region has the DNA TGTGCCAGTAGTATAGGGGGACCCAGAGATACGCAGTATTTT. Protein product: CASSIGGPRDTQYF.

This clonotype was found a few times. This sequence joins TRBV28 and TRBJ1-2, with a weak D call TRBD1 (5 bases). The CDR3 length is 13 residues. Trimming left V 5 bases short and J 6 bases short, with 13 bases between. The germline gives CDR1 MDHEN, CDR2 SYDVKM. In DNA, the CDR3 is TGTGCCAGCAGTAAACAGGCCACCGATGGCTACACCTTC. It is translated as CASSKQATDGYTF.

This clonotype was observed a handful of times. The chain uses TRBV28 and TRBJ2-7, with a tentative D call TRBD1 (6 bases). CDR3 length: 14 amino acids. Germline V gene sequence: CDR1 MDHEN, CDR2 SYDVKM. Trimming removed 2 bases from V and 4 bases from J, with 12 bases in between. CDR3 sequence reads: CASSLRVGGYEQYF. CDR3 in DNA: TGTGCCAGCAGTTTACGTGTAGGGGGTTACGAGCAGTACTTC. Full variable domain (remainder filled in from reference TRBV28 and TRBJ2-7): DVKVTQSSRYLVKRTGEKVFLECVQDMDHENMFWYRQDPGLGLRLIYFSYDVKMKEKGDIPEGYSVSREKKERFSLILESASTNQTSMYLCASSLRVGGYEQYFGPGTRLTVT.

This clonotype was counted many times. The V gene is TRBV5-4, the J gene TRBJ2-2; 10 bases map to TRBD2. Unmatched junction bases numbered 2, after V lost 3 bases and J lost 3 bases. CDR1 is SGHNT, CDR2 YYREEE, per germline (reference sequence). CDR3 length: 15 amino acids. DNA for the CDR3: TGTGCCAGCAGCTCAGGACTAGCGGACACCGGGGAGCTGTTTTTT. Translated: CASSSGLADTGELFF.

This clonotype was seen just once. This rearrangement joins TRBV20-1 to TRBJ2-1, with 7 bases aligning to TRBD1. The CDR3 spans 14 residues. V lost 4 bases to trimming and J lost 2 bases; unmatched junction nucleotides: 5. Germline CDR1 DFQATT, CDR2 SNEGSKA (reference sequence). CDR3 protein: CSAKRQGAYNEQFF. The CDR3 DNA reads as TGCAGTGCTAAAAGACAGGGAGCCTACAATGAGCAGTTCTTC.